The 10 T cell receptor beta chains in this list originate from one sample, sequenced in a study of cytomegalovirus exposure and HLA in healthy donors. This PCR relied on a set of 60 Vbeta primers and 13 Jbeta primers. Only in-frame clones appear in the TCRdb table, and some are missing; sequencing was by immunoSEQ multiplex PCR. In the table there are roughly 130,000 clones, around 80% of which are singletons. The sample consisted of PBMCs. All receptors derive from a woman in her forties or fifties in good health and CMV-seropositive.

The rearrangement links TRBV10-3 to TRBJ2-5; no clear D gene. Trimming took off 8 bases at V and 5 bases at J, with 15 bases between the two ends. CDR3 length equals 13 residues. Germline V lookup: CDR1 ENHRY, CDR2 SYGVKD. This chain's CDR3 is CAIWLSGYETQYF. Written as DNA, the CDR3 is TGTGCCATCTGGTTATCGGGTTATGAGACCCAGTACTTC.

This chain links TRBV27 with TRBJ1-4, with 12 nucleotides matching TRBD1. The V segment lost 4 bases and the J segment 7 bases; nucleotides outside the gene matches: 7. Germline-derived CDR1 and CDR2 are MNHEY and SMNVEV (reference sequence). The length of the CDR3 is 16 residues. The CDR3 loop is CASSSSGTGGFEKLFF. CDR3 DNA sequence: TGTGCCAGCAGTTCCTCCGGGACAGGGGGCTTTGAAAAACTGTTTTTT. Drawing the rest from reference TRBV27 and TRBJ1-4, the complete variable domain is EAQVTQNPRYLITVTGKKLTVTCSQNMNHEYMSWYRQDPGLGLRQIYYSMNVEVTDKGDVPEGYKVSRKEKRNFPLILESPSPNQTSLYFCASSSSGTGGFEKLFFGSGTQLSVL.

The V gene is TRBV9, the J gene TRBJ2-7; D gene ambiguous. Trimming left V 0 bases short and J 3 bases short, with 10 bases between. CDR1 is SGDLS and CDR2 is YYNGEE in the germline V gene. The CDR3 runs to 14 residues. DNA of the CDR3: TGTGCCAGCAGCGTAGGAATTCAGGACTACGAGCAGTACTTC. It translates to CASSVGIQDYEQYF.

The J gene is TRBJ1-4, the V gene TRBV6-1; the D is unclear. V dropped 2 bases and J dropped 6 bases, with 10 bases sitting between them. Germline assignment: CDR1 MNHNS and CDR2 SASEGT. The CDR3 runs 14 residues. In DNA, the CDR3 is TGTGCCAGCAGTGAAACAGCCTCCTATGAAAAACTGTTTTTT. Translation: CASSETASYEKLFF.

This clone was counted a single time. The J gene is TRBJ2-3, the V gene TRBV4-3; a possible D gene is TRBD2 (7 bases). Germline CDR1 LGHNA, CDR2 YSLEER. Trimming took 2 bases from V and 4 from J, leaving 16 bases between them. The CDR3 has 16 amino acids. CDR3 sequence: CASSQISLGGPDTQYF. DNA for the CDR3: TGCGCCAGCAGCCAAATATCCCTGGGGGGGCCAGATACGCAGTATTTT.

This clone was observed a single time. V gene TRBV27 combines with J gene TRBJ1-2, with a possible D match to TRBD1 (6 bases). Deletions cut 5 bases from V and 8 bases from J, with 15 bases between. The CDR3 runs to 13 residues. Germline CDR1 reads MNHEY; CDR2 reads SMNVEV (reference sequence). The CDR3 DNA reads TGTGCCAGCAGTCCGGACAGAGCGGGGGGCTACACCTTC. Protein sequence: CASSPDRAGGYTF.

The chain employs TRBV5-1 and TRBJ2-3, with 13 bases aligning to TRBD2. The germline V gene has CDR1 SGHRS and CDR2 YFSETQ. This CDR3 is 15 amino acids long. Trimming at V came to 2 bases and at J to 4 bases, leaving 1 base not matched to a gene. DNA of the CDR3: TGCGCCAGCAGCTTCGGGACTAGCGGGGCAGATACGCAGTATTTT. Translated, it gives CASSFGTSGADTQYF.

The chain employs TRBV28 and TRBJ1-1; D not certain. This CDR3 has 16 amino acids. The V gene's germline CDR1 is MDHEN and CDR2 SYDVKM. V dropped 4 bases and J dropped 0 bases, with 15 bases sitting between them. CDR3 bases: TGTGCCAGCAGTTCTTCCCCGGGAAGCCTGAACACTGAAGCTTTCTTT. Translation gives CASSSSPGSLNTEAFF.

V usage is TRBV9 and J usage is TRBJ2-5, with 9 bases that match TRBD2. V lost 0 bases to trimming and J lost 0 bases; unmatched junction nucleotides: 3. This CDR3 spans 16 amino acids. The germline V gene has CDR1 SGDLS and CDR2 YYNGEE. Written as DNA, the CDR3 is TGTGCCAGCAGCGTAGGTCCTAGCGGGGACCAAGAGACCCAGTACTTC. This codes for CASSVGPSGDQETQYF.

CDR3 amino acids: CASTWTGMVNQPQHF. CDR3 DNA: TGTGCCAGTACGTGGACAGGTATGGTCAATCAGCCCCAGCATTTT. This rearrangement joins TRBV19 to TRBJ1-5; 7 bases map to TRBD1. The germline V gene has CDR1 LNHDA and CDR2 SQIVND (reference sequence). The V gene end was trimmed by 7 bases and the J gene end by 3 bases; junction bases not matched to a gene: 9. The CDR3 has 15 residues.